The 8 T cell receptor beta chains given below trace back to one sample, sequenced in a study of blood T cell repertoires in COVID-19. Here immunoSEQ multiplex PCR was the method, and the copy in TCRdb shows in-frame clones only, minus some. Of 93,000 or so clones listed, around 88% were seen once; the top ten hold roughly 3.5%. The sample consisted of peripheral blood. All receptors come from a human donor in a cohort sampled during active COVID-19.

This chain connects TRBV28 to TRBJ2-1; 7 nucleotides align to TRBD2. The CDR3 contains 15 residues. After removal of 5 bases from V and 9 bases from J, the junction contained 13 bases not matched to a gene. Germline V gene lookup returns CDR1 MDHEN and CDR2 SYDVKM. CDR3 bases: TGTGCCAGCAGTCCGATCTTAGCGGGCCAGGGTGAGCAGTTCTTC. It yields the protein CASSPILAGQGEQFF.

The chain joins TRBV28 to TRBJ2-5, with 10 nucleotides matching TRBD1. The length of the CDR3 is 18 residues. The V segment lost 5 bases and the J segment 4 bases; nucleotides outside the gene matches: 16. The germline CDR1 and CDR2 sequences are MDHEN and SYDVKM. The DNA for the CDR3 is TGTGCCAGCAGTACCTTACTAGGGACAGGGGAGGTGGGAGAGACCCAGTACTTC. It specifies CASSTLLGTGEVGETQYF.

The J gene is TRBJ2-2, the V gene TRBV24-1, with TRBD2 matching over 15 bases. From germline, CDR1 is KGHDR and CDR2 SFDVKD. V lost 9 bases to trimming and J lost 4 bases; unmatched junction nucleotides: 2. The CDR3 has 15 residues. The CDR3 sequence is CATQGLAGGTGELFF. The DNA for the CDR3 is TGTGCCACCCAGGGACTAGCGGGAGGCACCGGGGAGCTGTTTTTT.

The rearrangement links TRBV6-5 to TRBJ2-5; tentative D call: TRBD2 (6 bases). The V end was cut by 5 bases, the J end by 1 base, with 14 bases between. This CDR3 spans 15 amino acids. Per germline, CDR1 MNHEY and CDR2 SVGAGI. This chain's CDR3 is CASSQAGNFQETQYF. CDR3 nucleotides: TGTGCCAGCAGTCAGGCGGGGAACTTCCAAGAGACCCAGTACTTC.

The J gene is TRBJ2-2, the V gene TRBV5-1, with 8 bases fitting TRBD2. The trim removed 0 bases at V and 2 bases at J, leaving 3 bases unmatched. CDR3 size: 16 residues. Germline lookup yields CDR1 SGHRS and CDR2 YFSETQ. The CDR3 loop is CASSLVAGSNTGELFF. The CDR3 nucleotides read TGCGCCAGCAGCTTGGTAGCGGGGAGTAACACCGGGGAGCTGTTTTTT.

This sequence joins TRBV7-3 and TRBJ1-2; TRBD1 matches 8 bases. This CDR3 is 13 amino acids long. Germline CDR1 and CDR2: SGHTA and FQGTGA. Trimming removed 5 bases from V and 8 bases from J; junction bases left unmatched: 7. In DNA, the CDR3 is TGTGCCAGCAGCATGGACAGGGCGAGCGGCTACACCTTC. Amino acid sequence: CASSMDRASGYTF.

The V and J genes are TRBV7-9 and TRBJ2-5; 8 bases are a match to TRBD2. The V segment lost 7 bases and the J segment 5 bases; nucleotides outside the gene matches: 12. The V gene's germline CDR1 is SEHNR and CDR2 FQNEAQ (reference sequence). The CDR3 has 15 amino acids. CDR3: CASTSFGGARETQYF. The CDR3 DNA is TGTGCCAGCACCTCTTTCGGGGGGGCGCGGGAGACCCAGTACTTC.

This clone appeared once. The V call is TRBV7-9, the J call TRBJ1-1, with D maybe TRBD1 (6 bases). The germline V gene encodes CDR1 SEHNR and CDR2 FQNEAQ (reference sequence). Trimming took 1 base from V and 5 from J, leaving 23 bases between them. This CDR3 region has 18 residues. CDR3 amino acids: CASSLVVHREEVGTEAFF. CDR3 nucleotides: TGTGCCAGCAGCTTAGTAGTGCACAGGGAAGAAGTAGGGACTGAAGCTTTCTTT.